The 30 T cell receptor beta chains given below trace back to one sample, sequenced in a study of OX40 agonist ivuxolimab in advanced cancers. Assay: immunoSEQ multiplex PCR; the TCRdb copy retains only in-frame clones and omits some. The repertoire holds 90,000 to 100,000 clones, 89% seen once, with under 0.35% in the top ten. Sequencing was performed on CD4+ or CD8+ T cells sorted from blood, taken in a trial of the OX40 agonist ivuxolimab. These receptors originate from an adult with an advanced solid tumor such as melanoma, head and neck, liver or kidney cancer.

V usage is TRBV27 and J usage is TRBJ1-2; TRBD1 aligns across 10 bases. Germline CDR1 and CDR2: MNHEY and SMNVEV (reference sequence). V was pared by 4 bases and J by 4 bases, with 6 bases of the junction left unmatched. The CDR3 extends over 15 amino acids. CDR3 in DNA: TGTGCCAGCAGTTCCCGGACAGGGGGATCCTATGGCTACACCTTC. It translates to CASSSRTGGSYGYTF.

This sequence joins TRBV7-2 and TRBJ1-3; no firm D call. The V and J ends lost 5 bases and 0 bases respectively, with 11 bases between them. CDR1 and CDR2 (germline): SGHTA, FQGNSA. The CDR3 extends over 15 amino acids. CDR3 sequence (DNA): TGTGCCAGCAGCCCCCTCCCGAGCTCTGGAAACACCATATATTTT. It translates to CASSPLPSSGNTIYF.

The chain joins TRBV5-4 to TRBJ1-1; D uncertain. V was pared by 3 bases and J by 0 bases, with 15 bases between. Looked up from germline, CDR1 is SGHNT and CDR2 is YYREEE (reference sequence). The CDR3 consists of 16 residues. CDR3 DNA sequence: TGTGCCAGCAGCTCCCCTCGAGGTGGGTTGAACACTGAAGCTTTCTTT. Residues: CASSSPRGGLNTEAFF.

V gene TRBV28 combines with J gene TRBJ1-2; the D gene is possibly TRBD1 (5 bases). Trimming took off 3 bases at V and 3 bases at J, with 20 bases between the two ends. Germline-derived CDR1 and CDR2 are MDHEN and SYDVKM. The CDR3 has 17 residues. CDR3 in DNA: TGTGCCAGCAGTTTTCCCCCGGGGGAAGCGGCCCACTATGGCTACACCTTC. Its protein product is CASSFPPGEAAHYGYTF.

The rearrangement uses TRBV7-8 and TRBJ1-1; D is possibly TRBD1 (5 bases). CDR3 length: 15 residues. The V and J ends lost 0 bases and 5 bases respectively, with 13 bases between them. Germline V gene data show CDR1 as SGHVS and CDR2 as FQNEAQ. CDR3 nucleotides: TGTGCCAGCAGCTTAGCAGGGGCAGGCAGTACTGAAGCTTTCTTT. This gives the protein CASSLAGAGSTEAFF.

This clone was seen more than once but under ten times. The V and J genes are TRBV7-2 and TRBJ1-4, with D perhaps matching TRBD1 (6 bases). The CDR3 spans 14 residues. Trimming left V 5 bases short and J 7 bases short, with 14 bases between. Germline V CDR1 and CDR2: SGHTA, FQGNSA. CDR3 sequence (DNA): TGTGCCAGCAGCCTCTCCAGGGGAATTGAAAAACTGTTTTTT. Its translation: CASSLSRGIEKLFF.

In its sample, this clone was seen a few times. The chain joins TRBV7-9 to TRBJ2-7; 7 bases are a match to TRBD2. V shed 1 base, J shed 0 bases, and the junction held 6 bases outside the gene matches. The germline CDR1 and CDR2 sequences are SEHNR and FQNEAQ (reference sequence). CDR3 length: 16 amino acids. The CDR3 region is CASSLGGGRVSYEQYF. The CDR3 DNA follows: TGTGCCAGCAGCTTAGGGGGAGGGCGGGTCTCCTACGAGCAGTACTTC.

The V gene is TRBV19, the J gene TRBJ2-5, with 11 bases matching TRBD2. Germline V gene data show CDR1 as LNHDA and CDR2 as SQIVND (reference sequence). V gave up 3 bases and J gave up 5 bases; unmatched junction bases: 14. This CDR3 spans 18 amino acids. The chain's CDR3 is CASSILLAGGPVKETQYF. The CDR3 coding sequence is TGTGCCAGTAGTATTCTGCTAGCGGGAGGCCCAGTTAAGGAGACCCAGTACTTC.

DNA of the CDR3: TGCGCCAGCAGCTCAGACAGGGCCTACGAGCAGTACTTC. Its translation: CASSSDRAYEQYF. The rearrangement links TRBV5-1 to TRBJ2-7, with 7 bases matching TRBD1. Per germline, CDR1 SGHRS and CDR2 YFSETQ. The CDR3 contains 13 residues. Trimming at V came to 3 bases and at J to 2 bases, leaving 2 bases not matched to a gene.

In its sample, this clone was seen once. The chain is built from TRBV11-2 and TRBJ1-2; unclear D gene. The V end was cut by 5 bases, the J end by 6 bases, with 16 bases between. The length of the CDR3 is 14 residues. CDR1 is SGHAT and CDR2 is FQNNGV in the germline V gene. CDR3 nucleotides: TGTGCCAGCAGCCCAGCCTGGTCCGGCGATGGCTACACCTTC. Its protein is CASSPAWSGDGYTF.

V gene TRBV19 combines with J gene TRBJ2-4, with D uncertain. CDR1 and CDR2 (germline): LNHDA, SQIVND (reference sequence). This CDR3 is built from 13 residues. Trimming left V 0 bases short and J 4 bases short, with 4 bases between. The CDR3 protein is CASSIERKNIQYF. In DNA, the CDR3 is TGTGCCAGTAGTATAGAACGGAAAAACATTCAGTACTTC.

The genes are TRBV4-2 and TRBJ1-1; 9 bases align to TRBD1. The CDR3 totals 15 residues. Germline assignment: CDR1 LGHNA and CDR2 YNFKEQ. V trimming: 4 bases; J trimming: 2 bases; junction bases outside the gene matches: 5. CDR3 sequence: CASSRAGQGNTEAFF. The CDR3 nucleotides are TGTGCCAGCAGCCGCGCGGGACAGGGAAACACTGAAGCTTTCTTT.

The chain links TRBV5-6 to TRBJ1-4, with D uncertain. Germline lookup yields CDR1 SGHDT and CDR2 YYEEEE. The CDR3 contains 14 residues. V lost 2 bases and J lost 4, with 9 bases in between. The CDR3 region is CASSLDGINEKLFF. The DNA of the CDR3 is TGTGCCAGCAGCTTAGACGGAATTAATGAAAAACTGTTTTTT.

The chain employs TRBV29-1 and TRBJ1-1; D not resolved. The CDR3 contains 14 residues. The germline V gene encodes CDR1 SQVTM and CDR2 ANQGSEA. Trimming removed 3 bases from V and 1 base from J, with 12 bases in between. The CDR3 nucleotides read TGCAGCGTTGAGCTACAGTCCTGGAACACTGAAGCTTTCTTT. Translation: CSVELQSWNTEAFF.

This sequence joins TRBV30 and TRBJ1-2; D gene uncertain. Trimming left V 1 base short and J 8 bases short, with 11 bases between. The germline CDR1 and CDR2 sequences are GTSNPN and SVGIG (reference sequence). The length of the CDR3 is 12 residues. The CDR3 region is CAWSGGLGGYTF. The CDR3 DNA sequence: TGTGCCTGGAGTGGAGGGTTAGGGGGCTACACCTTC.

The genes are TRBV5-1 and TRBJ1-4; D is possibly TRBD1 (5 bases). In germline, CDR1 is SGHRS, CDR2 YFSETQ. V was pared by 3 bases and J by 3 bases, with 15 bases between. The CDR3 covers 16 residues. The CDR3 DNA sequence: TGCGCCAGCAGCTGGGGTAATCGGGGCGCTAATGAAAAACTGTTTTTT. This sequence encodes CASSWGNRGANEKLFF.

DNA of the CDR3: TGTGCCAGCAGTTATTTCGACGGTCAGCCCCAGCATTTT. Its translation is CASSYFDGQPQHF. The gene calls are TRBV28 and TRBJ1-5, with unresolved D. Germline CDR1 MDHEN, CDR2 SYDVKM. Trimming cost V 4 bases and J 6 bases, with 10 bases left between them. This CDR3 has 13 amino acids. The whole variable domain, filled in from reference TRBV28 and TRBJ1-5, reads DVKVTQSSRYLVKRTGEKVFLECVQDMDHENMFWYRQDPGLGLRLIYFSYDVKMKEKGDIPEGYSVSREKKERFSLILESASTNQTSMYLCASSYFDGQPQHFGDGTRLSIL.

This clone was detected only a few times. The chain carries TRBV6-1 and TRBJ2-4, with D perhaps matching TRBD1 (5 bases). CDR1 and CDR2 (germline): MNHNS, SASEGT. V lost 4 bases to trimming and J lost 0 bases, with 22 bases between them. CDR3 length: 19 residues. DNA of the CDR3: TGTGCCAGCAGTGCAGGGTTTAGCCACTTCGACTTAGCCAAAAACATTCAGTACTTC. Translation gives CASSAGFSHFDLAKNIQYF.

The V and J genes are TRBV2 and TRBJ1-2; unclear D gene. With 3 bases removed from V and 4 bases from J, the gap between germline ends came to 15 bases. The CDR3 sequence is 15 residues long. Germline V CDR1 and CDR2: SNHLY, FYNNEI. The CDR3 region is CASSEAQRTGYGYTF. The CDR3 nucleotides read TGTGCCAGCAGTGAGGCACAACGAACGGGCTATGGCTACACCTTC. Full variable domain (missing parts from reference TRBV2 and TRBJ1-2): EPEVTQTPSHQVTQMGQEVILRCVPISNHLYFYWYRQILGQKVEFLVSFYNNEISEKSEIFDDQFSVERPDGSNFTLKIRSTKLEDSAMYFCASSEAQRTGYGYTFGSGTRLTVV.

Regarding this clone: One junction end does not reproduce the germline sequence, and a read error may be involved. The chain links TRBV7-7 to TRBJ2-3; TRBD1 might be the D (5 bases). Germline V gene sequence: CDR1 SSHAT, CDR2 FNYEAQ (reference sequence). The CDR3 runs to 15 residues. The CDR3 nucleotides read TGTGCTAGCAGCTTAGCCTCAGGGAGCACAGATACGCAGTATTTT. Its protein product is CASSLASGSTDTQYF.

This clone was observed a few times. J is TRBJ1-2 and V is TRBV18; D perhaps matches TRBD1 (6 bases). V was clipped by 0 bases and J by 0 bases, with 8 bases between them. CDR1 and CDR2 (germline): KGHSH, LQKENI. The length of the CDR3 is 15 residues. CDR3 sequence reads: CASSPPDRSNYGYTF. The CDR3 coding sequence is TGTGCCAGCTCACCACCGGACAGATCTAACTATGGCTACACCTTC.

V and J are TRBV30 and TRBJ1-4; no reliable D call. The V gene lost 2 bases and the J gene lost 8 bases, with 21 bases spanning the gap. The CDR3 contains 16 residues. CDR1 GTSNPN and CDR2 SVGIG come from the germline V gene (reference sequence). CDR3 in amino acids: CAWSNPLAAQWEKLFF. In nucleotides, the CDR3 is TGTGCCTGGAGTAACCCCCTAGCGGCCCAGTGGGAAAAACTGTTTTTT.

V gene TRBV19 combines with J gene TRBJ2-1; 7 nucleotides align to TRBD2. The CDR3 covers 16 residues. The ends lost 3 bases at V and 0 bases at J; junction bases unmatched: 5. Germline CDR1 reads LNHDA; CDR2 reads SQIVND (reference sequence). The CDR3: CASSIDGGSSYNEQFF. CDR3 DNA sequence: TGTGCCAGTAGTATCGATGGCGGGAGCTCCTACAATGAGCAGTTCTTC.

V usage is TRBV12-5 and J usage is TRBJ1-2; tentatively, D is TRBD1 (5 bases). Trimming pared 7 bases from V and 7 bases from J, leaving 25 bases between. Germline V lookup: CDR1 LGHNT, CDR2 FRNRAP. The CDR3 covers 16 residues. The CDR3 DNA is TGTGCTAGTGACAAAACACTAATAGACAGTAGTGGTGGCTACACCTTC. Protein product: CASDKTLIDSSGGYTF. Full variable domain (missing parts from reference TRBV12-5 and TRBJ1-2): DARVTQTPRHKVTEMGQEVTMRCQPILGHNTVFWYRQTMMQGLELLAYFRNRAPLDDSGMPKDRFSAEMPDATLATLKIQPSEPRDSAVYFCASDKTLIDSSGGYTFGSGTRLTVV.

This clone was seen a single time. V is TRBV30 and J is TRBJ1-1; the D gene is possibly TRBD1 (5 bases). The CDR3 extends over 14 amino acids. Deletions cut 2 bases from V and 4 bases from J, with 14 bases between. Germline V gene lookup returns CDR1 GTSNPN and CDR2 SVGIG (reference sequence). In DNA, the CDR3 is TGTGCCTGGAGTATCGGACATCCGGGCACTGAAGCTTTCTTT. The encoded protein is CAWSIGHPGTEAFF. Complete variable domain (other parts from reference TRBV30 and TRBJ1-1): SQTIHQWPATLVQPVGSPLSLECTVEGTSNPNLYWYRQAAGRGLQLLFYSVGIGQISSEVPQNLSASRPQDRQFILSSKKLLLSDSGFYLCAWSIGHPGTEAFFGQGTRLTVV.

A few counts support this clone. The chain joins TRBV28 to TRBJ1-1; D call uncertain. The V gene's germline CDR1 is MDHEN and CDR2 SYDVKM. The CDR3 contains 11 residues. The V end was cut by 6 bases, the J end by 7 bases, with 9 bases between. The CDR3, as DNA: TGTGCCAGCAGAAGACAACGTGAAGCTTTCTTT. Protein product: CASRRQREAFF.

The rearrangement links TRBV5-4 to TRBJ2-7; tentative D call: TRBD1 (6 bases). With 0 bases removed from V and 5 bases from J, the gap between germline ends came to 15 bases. This CDR3 contains 15 residues. Per germline, CDR1 SGHNT and CDR2 YYREEE (reference sequence). The CDR3 sequence is CASSLVRKQGDEQYF. DNA for the CDR3: TGTGCCAGCAGCTTGGTACGTAAACAGGGAGACGAGCAGTACTTC.

V and J are TRBV7-8 and TRBJ2-7, with D maybe TRBD2 (6 bases). The V gene lost 5 bases and the J gene lost 2 bases, with 13 bases spanning the gap. Germline V gene data show CDR1 as SGHVS and CDR2 as FQNEAQ. The CDR3 contains 14 residues. The CDR3 nucleotides read TGTGCCAGCAGCCCCCTAGCGCAAGCCTACGAGCAGTACTTC. This gives the protein CASSPLAQAYEQYF.

The chain employs TRBV2 and TRBJ1-5, with 8 bases identical to TRBD1. The CDR3 loop spans 16 amino acids. The germline V gene has CDR1 SNHLY and CDR2 FYNNEI. V lost 7 bases, J lost 2 bases, and 10 bases stayed unmatched. The CDR3: CASKTGEVYGNQPQHF. In DNA, the CDR3 is TGTGCCAGCAAGACAGGGGAGGTGTATGGCAATCAGCCCCAGCATTTT.

The gene calls are TRBV14 and TRBJ1-2; D unresolved. Between the trimmed V and J ends, which lost 0 bases and 2 bases, there was a span of 10 bases. The CDR3 runs 15 residues. Germline V gene data show CDR1 as SGHDN and CDR2 as FVKESK. CDR3 coding DNA: TGTGCCAGCAGCCAAGATAGGACGGGCAACTATGGCTACACCTTC. Translated, it gives CASSQDRTGNYGYTF.